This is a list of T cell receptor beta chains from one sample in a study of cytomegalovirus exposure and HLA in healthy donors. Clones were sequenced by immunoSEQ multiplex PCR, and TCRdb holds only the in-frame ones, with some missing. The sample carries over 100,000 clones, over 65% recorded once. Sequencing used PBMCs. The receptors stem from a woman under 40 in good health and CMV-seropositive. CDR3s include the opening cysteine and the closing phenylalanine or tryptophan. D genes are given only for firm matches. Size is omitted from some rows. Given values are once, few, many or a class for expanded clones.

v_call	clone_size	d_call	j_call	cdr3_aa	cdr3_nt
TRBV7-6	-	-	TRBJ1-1	CASSRFPLGMNTEAFF	TGTGCCAGCAGCCGTTTCCCCCTCGGGATGAACACTGAAGCTTTCTTT
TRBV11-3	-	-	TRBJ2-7	CASSLGLQGFDEQYF	TGTGCCAGCAGCTTAGGCCTACAGGGTTTCGACGAGCAGTACTTC
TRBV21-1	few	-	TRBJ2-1	CASSTKEGKLGEQFF	TGTGCCAGCAGCACAAAAGAGGGCAAGTTGGGTGAGCAGTTCTTC
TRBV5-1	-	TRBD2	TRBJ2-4	CASSGGVWAAKNIQYF	TGCGCCAGCAGCGGGGGGGTCTGGGCAGCCAAAAACATTCAGTACTTC
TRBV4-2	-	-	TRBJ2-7	CASSQSSSTYEQYF	TGTGCCAGCAGCCAAAGCTCTAGTACGTACGAGCAGTACTTC
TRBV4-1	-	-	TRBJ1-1	CASSKRGGAERNTEAFF	TGCGCCAGCAGCAAAAGAGGGGGGGCAGAGCGGAACACTGAAGCTTTCTTT
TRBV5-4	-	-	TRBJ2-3	CASSHTDTQYF	TGTGCCAGCAGCCATACAGATACGCAGTATTTT
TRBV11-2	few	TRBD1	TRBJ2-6	CASSRDRGSGANVLTF	TGTGCCAGCAGCCGGGACAGGGGCTCTGGGGCCAACGTCCTGACTTTC
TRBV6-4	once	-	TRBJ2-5	CASSTPTGYQETQYF	TGTGCCAGCAGTACCCCTACAGGGTACCAAGAGACCCAGTACTTC
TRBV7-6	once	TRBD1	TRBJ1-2	CASSPRTGGGYGYTF	TGTGCCAGCAGCCCCAGGACAGGGGGGGGATATGGCTACACCTTC
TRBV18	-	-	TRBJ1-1	CASSQGSETEAFF	TGTGCCAGCTCCCAGGGCTCGGAAACTGAAGCTTTCTTT
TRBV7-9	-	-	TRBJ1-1	CASRGGAGASGTEAFF	TGTGCCAGCAGGGGAGGGGCAGGGGCGTCTGGGACTGAAGCTTTCTTT
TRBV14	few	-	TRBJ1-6	CASSQMGNSYNSPLHF	TGTGCCAGCAGCCAGATGGGCAACTCCTATAATTCACCCCTCCACTTT
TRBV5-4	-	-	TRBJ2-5	CASSLAGSETQYF	TGTGCCAGCAGCTTGGCGGGGTCAGAGACCCAGTACTTC
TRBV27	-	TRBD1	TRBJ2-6	CASSPGQSGANVLTF	TGTGCCAGCAGTCCGGGACAGTCTGGGGCCAACGTCCTGACTTTC
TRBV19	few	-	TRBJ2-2	CASSIRVQGTGELFF	TGTGCCAGTAGTATTAGGGTTCAGGGGACCGGGGAGCTGTTTTTT
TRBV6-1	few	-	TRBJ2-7	CASSLQMTYEQYF	TGTGCCAGCAGTCTACAGATGACCTACGAGCAGTACTTC
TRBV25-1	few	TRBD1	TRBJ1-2	CASSAGTDYGYTF	TGTGCCAGCAGTGCCGGGACAGACTATGGCTACACCTTC
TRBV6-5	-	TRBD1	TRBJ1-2	CASSRQGAGGYTF	TGTGCCAGCAGTCGACAGGGGGCGGGGGGCTACACCTTC
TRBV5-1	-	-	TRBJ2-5	CASTLTGIQETQYF	TGCGCCAGCACGCTGACAGGCATCCAAGAGACCCAGTACTTC
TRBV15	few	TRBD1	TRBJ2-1	CATSGSPTGHDRNEQFF	TGTGCCACCAGCGGGTCCCCGACAGGGCATGATAGGAATGAGCAGTTCTTC
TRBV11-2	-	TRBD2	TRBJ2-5	CASSSLPGGQETQYF	TGTGCCAGCAGCTCCCTCCCGGGGGGACAAGAGACCCAGTACTTC
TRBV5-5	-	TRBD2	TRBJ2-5	CASSRGGGEVTQYF	TGTGCCAGCAGCCGGGGGGGAGGGGAGGTGACCCAGTACTTC
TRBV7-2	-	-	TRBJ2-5	CASSLARLKETQYF	TGTGCCAGCAGCTTAGCGCGGCTGAAAGAGACCCAGTACTTC
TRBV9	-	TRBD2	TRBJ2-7	CASSGSGGTKAEQYF	TGTGCCAGCAGCGGTAGCGGGGGCACCAAGGCCGAGCAGTACTTC
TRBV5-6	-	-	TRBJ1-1	CASSFRGKYRDTEAFF	TGTGCCAGCAGCTTTAGAGGGAAGTATCGGGACACTGAAGCTTTCTTT
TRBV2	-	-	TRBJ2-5	CASNPDRAYQETQYF	TGTGCCAGCAACCCGGACAGAGCGTACCAAGAGACCCAGTACTTC
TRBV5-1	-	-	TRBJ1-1	CASSLDGQNTEAFF	TGCGCCAGCAGCTTGGATGGACAGAACACTGAAGCTTTCTTT
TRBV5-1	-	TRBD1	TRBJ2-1	CASSPLGTGYNEQFF	TGCGCCAGCAGCCCATTGGGGACAGGGTACAACGAGCAGTTCTTC